This T cell receptor (beta chain) was recorded in a study of blood T cell repertoires in COVID-19. The overall study: Samples came from the United States, Italy and Spain, spanning acute and convalescent COVID-19.

The CDR3 spans 14 residues. V was clipped by 3 bases and J by 7 bases; unmatched bases: 4. Germline lookup yields CDR1 MDHEN and CDR2 SYDVKM. In the authors' workflow: The authors estimated nucleated cell counts from reference gene primer amplification. The method was immunoSEQ multiplex PCR; TCRdb's version includes in-frame clones alone and lacks a portion of them. Clone size and V and J calls were adopted from that table, with D and trimming inferred from the DNA. The table lists hundreds of thousands of clones, 75% to 90% of them singletons. The TCR sequence derives from a woman under 30 with acute or convalescent COVID-19. This chain uses TRBV28 with TRBJ1-3; TRBD1 matches at 9 bases. The sample comprised peripheral blood. CDR3 residues: CASSFQGQGNTIYF. The DNA for the CDR3 is TGTGCCAGCAGTTTTCAGGGACAGGGCAACACCATATATTTT.